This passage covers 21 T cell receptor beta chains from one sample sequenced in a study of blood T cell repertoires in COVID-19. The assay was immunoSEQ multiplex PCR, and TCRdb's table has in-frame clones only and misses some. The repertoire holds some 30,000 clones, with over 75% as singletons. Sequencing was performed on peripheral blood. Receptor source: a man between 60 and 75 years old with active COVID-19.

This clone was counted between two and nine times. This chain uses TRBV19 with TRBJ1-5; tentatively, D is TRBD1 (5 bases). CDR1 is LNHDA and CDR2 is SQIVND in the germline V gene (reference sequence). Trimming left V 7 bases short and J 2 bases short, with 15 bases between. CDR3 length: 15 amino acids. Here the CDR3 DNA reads TGTGCCAGTATCAGCAGGGAAGGGGGCAATCAGCCCCAGCATTTT. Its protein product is CASISREGGNQPQHF.

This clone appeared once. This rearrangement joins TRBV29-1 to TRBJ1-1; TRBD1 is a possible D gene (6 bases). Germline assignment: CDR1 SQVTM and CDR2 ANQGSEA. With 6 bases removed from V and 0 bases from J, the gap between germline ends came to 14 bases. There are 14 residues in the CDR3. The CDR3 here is CSVRTGQLNTEAFF. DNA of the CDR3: TGCAGCGTCCGGACCGGACAGTTGAACACTGAAGCTTTCTTT.

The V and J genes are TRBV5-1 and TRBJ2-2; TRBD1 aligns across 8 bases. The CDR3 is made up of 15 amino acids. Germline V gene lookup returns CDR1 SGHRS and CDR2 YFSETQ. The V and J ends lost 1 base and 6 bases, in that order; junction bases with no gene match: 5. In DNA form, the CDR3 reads TGCGCCAGCAGCTTGACGCAGGGGGCTGCCGGGGAGCTGTTTTTT. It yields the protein CASSLTQGAAGELFF.

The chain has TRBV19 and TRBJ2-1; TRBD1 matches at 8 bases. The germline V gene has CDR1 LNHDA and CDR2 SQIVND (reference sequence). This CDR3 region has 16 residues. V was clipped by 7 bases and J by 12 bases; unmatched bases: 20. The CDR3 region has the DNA TGTGCCAGTACCCGCCGGGGGACAGGATACGACTTCGGGCAGTTCTTC. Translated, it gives CASTRRGTGYDFGQFF.

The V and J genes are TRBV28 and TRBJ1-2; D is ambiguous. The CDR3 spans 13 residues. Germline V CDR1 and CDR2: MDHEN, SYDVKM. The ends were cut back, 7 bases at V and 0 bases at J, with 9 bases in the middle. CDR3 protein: CASISDSNYGYTF. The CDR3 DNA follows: TGTGCCAGCATTTCGGACTCTAACTATGGCTACACCTTC.

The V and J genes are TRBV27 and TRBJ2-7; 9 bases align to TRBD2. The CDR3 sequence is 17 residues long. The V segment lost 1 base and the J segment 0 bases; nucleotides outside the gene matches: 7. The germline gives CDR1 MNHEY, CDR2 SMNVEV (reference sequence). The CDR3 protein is CASSLLRLAGSSYEQYF. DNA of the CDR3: TGTGCCAGCAGTTTATTGAGGCTAGCGGGGAGCTCCTACGAGCAGTACTTC.

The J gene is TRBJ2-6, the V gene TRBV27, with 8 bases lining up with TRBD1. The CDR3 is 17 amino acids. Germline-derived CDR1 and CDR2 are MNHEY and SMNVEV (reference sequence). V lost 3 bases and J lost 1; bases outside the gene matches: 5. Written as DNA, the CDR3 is TGTGCCAGCAGTTTTGCAGGGGGCAGGTCTGGGGCCAACGTCCTGACTTTC. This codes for CASSFAGGRSGANVLTF. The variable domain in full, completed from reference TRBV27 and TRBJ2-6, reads EAQVTQNPRYLITVTGKKLTVTCSQNMNHEYMSWYRQDPGLGLRQIYYSMNVEVTDKGDVPEGYKVSRKEKRNFPLILESPSPNQTSLYFCASSFAGGRSGANVLTFGAGSRLTVL.

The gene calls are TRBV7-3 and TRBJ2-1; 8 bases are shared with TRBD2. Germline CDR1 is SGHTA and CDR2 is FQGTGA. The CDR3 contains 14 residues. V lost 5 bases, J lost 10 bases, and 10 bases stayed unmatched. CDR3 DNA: TGTGCCAGCAGCCAGCAAACCGGGACTAGAGAGCAGTTCTTC. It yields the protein CASSQQTGTREQFF.

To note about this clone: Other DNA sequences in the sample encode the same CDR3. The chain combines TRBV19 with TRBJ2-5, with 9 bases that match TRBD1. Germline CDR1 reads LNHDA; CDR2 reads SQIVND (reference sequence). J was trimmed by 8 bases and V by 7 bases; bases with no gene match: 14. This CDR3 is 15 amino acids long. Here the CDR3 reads CASTEGQGVWKTQYF. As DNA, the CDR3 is TGTGCCAGTACCGAGGGACAGGGAGTGTGGAAAACCCAGTACTTC. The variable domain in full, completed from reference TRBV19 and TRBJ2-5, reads DGGITQSPKYLFRKEGQNVTLSCEQNLNHDAMYWYRQDPGQGLRLIYYSQIVNDFQKGDIAEGYSVSREKKESFPLTVTSAQKNPTAFYLCASTEGQGVWKTQYFGPGTRLLVL.

The CDR3 DNA sequence: TGTGCCAGCAGGCCCTGGGGAGTAGCGGGATATGAACGCACAGATACGCAGTATTTT. Translated, it gives CASRPWGVAGYERTDTQYF. This chain joins TRBV5-8 and TRBJ2-3, with 8 positions matching TRBD2. CDR1 SGHTS and CDR2 YDEGEE come from the germline V gene. The junction had 18 bases not matched to a gene; V was cut back by 5 bases and J by 1 base. The CDR3 has 19 residues.

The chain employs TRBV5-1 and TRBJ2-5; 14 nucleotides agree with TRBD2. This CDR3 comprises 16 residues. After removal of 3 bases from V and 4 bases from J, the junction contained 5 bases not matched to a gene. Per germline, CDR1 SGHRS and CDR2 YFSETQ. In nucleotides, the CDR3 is TGCGCCAGCAGCTGGGGGACTAGCGGGAGTTCAGAGACCCAGTACTTC. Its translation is CASSWGTSGSSETQYF.

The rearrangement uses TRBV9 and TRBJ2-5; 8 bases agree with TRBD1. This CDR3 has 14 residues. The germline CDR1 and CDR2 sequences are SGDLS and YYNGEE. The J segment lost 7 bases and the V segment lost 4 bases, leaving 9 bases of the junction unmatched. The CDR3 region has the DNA TGTGCCAGCAGCCCCGGGACAGGACCGTCGACCCAGTACTTC. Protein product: CASSPGTGPSTQYF.

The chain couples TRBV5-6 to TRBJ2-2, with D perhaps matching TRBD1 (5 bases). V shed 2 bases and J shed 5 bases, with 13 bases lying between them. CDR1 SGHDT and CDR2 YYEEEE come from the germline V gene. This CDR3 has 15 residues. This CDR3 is CASSFTGRWTGELFF. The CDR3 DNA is TGTGCCAGCAGCTTCACAGGCCGGTGGACCGGGGAGCTGTTTTTT. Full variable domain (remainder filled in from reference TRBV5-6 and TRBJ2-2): DAGVTQSPTHLIKTRGQQVTLRCSPKSGHDTVSWYQQALGQGPQFIFQYYEEEERQRGNFPDRFSGHQFPNYSSELNVNALLLGDSALYLCASSFTGRWTGELFFGEGSRLTVL.

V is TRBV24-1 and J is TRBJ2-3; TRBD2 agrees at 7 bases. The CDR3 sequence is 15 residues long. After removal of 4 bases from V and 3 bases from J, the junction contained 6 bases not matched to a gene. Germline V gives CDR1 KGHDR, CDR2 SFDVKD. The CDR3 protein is CATSERGRGTDTQYF. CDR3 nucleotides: TGTGCCACCAGTGAACGCGGGAGAGGAACAGATACGCAGTATTTT.

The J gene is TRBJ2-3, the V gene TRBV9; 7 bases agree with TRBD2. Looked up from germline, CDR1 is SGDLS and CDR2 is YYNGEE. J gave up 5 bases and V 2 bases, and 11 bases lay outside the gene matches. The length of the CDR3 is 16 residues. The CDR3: CASSVTPAGVQDTQYF. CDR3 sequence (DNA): TGTGCCAGCAGCGTTACTCCTGCGGGGGTACAAGATACGCAGTATTTT.

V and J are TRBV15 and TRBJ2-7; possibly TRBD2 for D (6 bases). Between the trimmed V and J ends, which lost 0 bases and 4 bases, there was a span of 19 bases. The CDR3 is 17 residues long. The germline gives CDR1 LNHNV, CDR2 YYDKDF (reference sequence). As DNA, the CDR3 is TGTGCCACCAGCAGAGATCGGTCGGCGGGAAAGGCTTACGAGCAGTACTTC. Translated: CATSRDRSAGKAYEQYF.

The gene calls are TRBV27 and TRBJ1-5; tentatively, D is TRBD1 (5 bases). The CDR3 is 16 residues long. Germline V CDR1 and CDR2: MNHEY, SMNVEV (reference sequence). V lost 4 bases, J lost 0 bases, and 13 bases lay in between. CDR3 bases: TGTGCCAGCAGTTCCCTTGGGGCAGATAGCAATCAGCCCCAGCATTTT. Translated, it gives CASSSLGADSNQPQHF.

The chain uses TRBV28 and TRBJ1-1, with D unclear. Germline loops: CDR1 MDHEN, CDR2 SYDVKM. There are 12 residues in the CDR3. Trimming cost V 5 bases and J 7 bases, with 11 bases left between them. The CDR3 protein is CASSLLRYEAFF. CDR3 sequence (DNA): TGTGCCAGCAGTCTGTTGAGGTATGAAGCTTTCTTT.

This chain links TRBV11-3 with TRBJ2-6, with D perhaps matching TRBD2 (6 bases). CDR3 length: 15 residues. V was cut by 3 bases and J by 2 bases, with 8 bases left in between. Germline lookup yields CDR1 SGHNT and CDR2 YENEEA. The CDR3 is CASSLTGAGANVLTF. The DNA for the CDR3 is TGTGCCAGCAGCTTGACGGGGGCTGGGGCCAACGTCCTGACTTTC. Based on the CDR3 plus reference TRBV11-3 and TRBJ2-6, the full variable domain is EAGVVQSPRYKIIEKKQPVAFWCNPISGHNTLYWYLQNLGQGPELLIRYENEEAVDDSQLPKDRFSAERLKGVDSTLKIQPAELGDSAVYLCASSLTGAGANVLTFGAGSRLTVL.

The CDR3 here is CASRGQGVLRPQHF. CDR3 coding DNA: TGTGCCAGCAGGGGACAGGGTGTGCTCAGGCCCCAGCATTTT. This chain links TRBV27 with TRBJ1-5; TRBD1 matches 9 bases. Per the germline V gene, CDR1 is MNHEY and CDR2 is SMNVEV (reference sequence). This CDR3 has 14 amino acids. Trimming removed 6 bases from V and 9 bases from J; junction bases left unmatched: 9.

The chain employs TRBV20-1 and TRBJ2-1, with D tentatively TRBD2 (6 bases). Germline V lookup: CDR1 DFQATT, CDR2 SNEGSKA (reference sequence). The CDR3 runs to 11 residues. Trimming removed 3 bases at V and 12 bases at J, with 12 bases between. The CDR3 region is CSARLAAPQFF. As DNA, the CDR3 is TGCAGTGCTAGGTTAGCGGCACCGCAGTTCTTC.